This T cell receptor beta chain was sequenced in a study of T-cell memory formation after mild COVID-19. TCRdb re-called the 5' RACE reads with MiXCR, one entry per CDR3 protein. The sample includes 400,000 to 550,000 distinct CDR3 sequences, 20% to 30% seen only once; the top ten take about an eighth. The V and J ends lost 2 bases and 3 bases respectively, with 11 bases between them. CDR3 length equals 14 residues. The germline CDR1 and CDR2 sequences are MNHEY and SVGAGI. This clonotype was picked up a small number of times. The gene calls are TRBV6-5 and TRBJ2-7; the D is unclear. This TCR was recovered from an adult woman who had mild COVID-19 (a few samples of this study predate the infection). Cell type and time point are not known. Sequencing input: PBMCs or a T cell subset sorted from them (not recorded which). CDR3 region: CASSYEFPNYEQYF. For the CDR3, the DNA is TGTGCCAGCAGTTACGAGTTCCCGAACTACGAGCAGTACTTC.